Listed below are T cell receptor beta chains from one sample, sequenced in a study of blood T cell repertoires in COVID-19. Assay: immunoSEQ multiplex PCR; the TCRdb copy retains only in-frame clones and omits some. This table holds 490,000 or so clones, around nine tenths found once. What was sequenced was PBMCs or T cells enriched from blood (not recorded which). These receptors originate from a woman aged 60-70 years who had recovered from COVID-19. Both conserved end residues are part of each CDR3. Each record gives: D gene, clone size, V gene, J gene, CDR3 DNA, CDR3 protein. The D gene is left open where the match is weak. Only some rows state a clone size, as once, few, many or a class for expanded clones.

>-|-|TRBV4-2|TRBJ2-2
TGTGCCAGCAGCCAACAGAGGACCGGGGAGCTGTTTTTT
CASSQQRTGELFF
>-|-|TRBV5-1|TRBJ1-1
TGCGCCAGCAGCGTGCAGGGGAACACTGAAGCTTTCTTT
CASSVQGNTEAFF
>-|-|TRBV27|TRBJ1-2
TGTGCCAGCAGGAAACAGGGAGCCGTAGGCTACACCTTC
CASRKQGAVGYTF
>TRBD1|once|TRBV7-9|TRBJ1-1
TGTGCCAGCAGACCGACAGGGGGCAACACTGAAGCTTTCTTT
CASRPTGGNTEAFF
>TRBD1|-|TRBV4-1|TRBJ1-1
TGCGCCAGCAGCCAAGAGGGACAGGGGGCCTATAGGGCTGAAGCTTTCTTT
CASSQEGQGAYRAEAFF
>TRBD2|once|TRBV3-1/TRBV3-2|TRBJ2-1
TGTGCCAGCAGCCAAGATGGGGCGGGGGGCCCCTACAATGAGCAGTTCTTC
CASSQDGAGGPYNEQFF
>-|-|TRBV5-1|TRBJ2-2
TGCGCCAGCAGCTTGAGGGGATTGTCCGGGGAGCTGTTTTTT
CASSLRGLSGELFF
>-|-|TRBV19|TRBJ1-4
TGTGCCAGTAGTATAGGATACAGCTATAATGAAAAACTGTTTTTT
CASSIGYSYNEKLFF
>TRBD2|few|TRBV5-1|TRBJ2-3
TGCGCCAGCAGCTTAGGGCTAGCGGGCACAGATACGCAGTATTTT
CASSLGLAGTDTQYF
>-|-|TRBV27|TRBJ1-3
TGTGCCAGCAGTGTAAAAGGGGGTTCCTTTGGAAACACCATATATTTT
CASSVKGGSFGNTIYF
>-|once|TRBV2|TRBJ1-6
TGTGCCAGTTCCTCCGGGGTATTATCACCCCTCCACTTT
CASSSGVLSPLHF
>TRBD2|-|TRBV10-3|TRBJ2-1
TGTGCCATCAGCCCCGTTGGGGGGGACGAGAGAGACGAGCAGTTCTTC
CAISPVGGDERDEQFF
>-|-|TRBV11-3|TRBJ1-4
TGTGCCAGCAGCGCGCGGTCTTCTGAAAAACTGTTTTTT
CASSARSSEKLFF
>TRBD1|-|TRBV4-2|TRBJ1-2
TGTGCCAGCTACTCGGACAGGGAGTTCTATGGCTACACCTTC
CASYSDREFYGYTF
>-|-|TRBV5-4|TRBJ2-7
TGTGCCAGCAGCTTGGTGGGGGGGCTCTACGAGCAGTACTTC
CASSLVGGLYEQYF
>-|-|TRBV24-1|TRBJ1-2
TGTGCCACCAGTGCCGAAGAGTATGGCTACACCTTC
CATSAEEYGYTF
>-|-|TRBV3-1/TRBV3-2|TRBJ2-5
TGTGCCAGCAGCCTCGACAGGAGGCAAGAGACCCAGTACTTC
CASSLDRRQETQYF
>-|-|TRBV2|TRBJ2-7
TGTGCCACTCTCGGCAGGGTGGGTGACGAGCAGTACTTC
CATLGRVGDEQYF
>TRBD1|-|TRBV2|TRBJ1-5
TGTGCCAGCAGTGGAACAGGGGAGAGTCAGCCCCAGCATTTT
CASSGTGESQPQHF
>TRBD1|-|TRBV7-9|TRBJ2-7
TGTGCCAGCAGCCAACGACAGGGTTCGAGCGAGCAGTACTTC
CASSQRQGSSEQYF
>TRBD2|-|TRBV9|TRBJ2-5
TGTGCCAGCAGCGTAGGGGCTAGCGGACAGACCCAGTACTTC
CASSVGASGQTQYF
>-|-|TRBV5-1|TRBJ2-2
TGCGCCAGCAGCTTGGTGGTAGCGAACACCGGGGAGCTGTTTTTT
CASSLVVANTGELFF
>TRBD2|once|TRBV5-1|TRBJ2-3
TGCGCCAGCAGACGTGGACTAGCGGGGGGTAGGACAGATACGCAGTATTTT
CASRRGLAGGRTDTQYF
>-|few|TRBV6-5|TRBJ1-4
TGTGCCAGCAGTTACTCGCGCCGTAATGAAAAACTGTTTTTT
CASSYSRRNEKLFF
>TRBD2|-|TRBV9|TRBJ2-5
TGTGCCACCGCCGATGAACTAGCGGGGGGAGCCTCGCAGACCCAGTACTTC
CATADELAGGASQTQYF
>-|-|TRBV5-4|TRBJ2-3
TGTGCCAGCAGCTGGATACAGGGAGCCACAGATACGCAGTATTTT
CASSWIQGATDTQYF
>TRBD1|few|TRBV2|TRBJ1-2
TGTGCCAGCAGGGACAGGGAGATTTATGGCTACACCTTC
CASRDREIYGYTF
>TRBD1|once|TRBV19|TRBJ2-3
TGTGCCAGTAGTATAGGGGCCGGGACAGGGATGAGCACAGATACGCAGTATTTT
CASSIGAGTGMSTDTQYF
>-|-|TRBV5-8|TRBJ1-1
TGTGCCAGCAGCTTACAGGGAGGGACTGAAGCTTTCTTT
CASSLQGGTEAFF
>-|-|TRBV5-6|TRBJ1-2
TGTGCCAGCATGGCCGCCGGGGTTAACTATGGCTACACCTTC
CASMAAGVNYGYTF
>TRBD1|-|TRBV2|TRBJ1-1
TGTGCCAGCAGTCAGAGTCCCGGGACAGGGATACTCACTGAAGCTTTCTTT
CASSQSPGTGILTEAFF
>-|-|TRBV11-2|TRBJ1-6
TGTGCCAGCAGCTTCGGGGATTCACCCCTCCACTTT
CASSFGDSPLHF
>TRBD1|-|TRBV28|TRBJ2-7
TGTGCCAGCAGTAACAGGGGGCTAAACTACGAGCAGTACTTC
CASSNRGLNYEQYF
>-|-|TRBV27|TRBJ2-7
TGTGCCAGCACCCGCTGGGGGACTCGACAGGGAGGCTACGAGCAGTACTTC
CASTRWGTRQGGYEQYF
>TRBD1|-|TRBV15|TRBJ1-2
TGTGCCACCAGCACAGGGGTACAGGGGTTAGGGGGCTACACCTTC
CATSTGVQGLGGYTF
>TRBD1|-|TRBV6-5|TRBJ1-1
TGTGCCAGCAGTTACTCCCCCAGGGGGAGGAACACTGAAGCTTTCTTT
CASSYSPRGRNTEAFF
>TRBD1|-|TRBV5-1|TRBJ1-1
TGCGCCAGCAGGGACACAGGGGGGAACACTGAAGCTTTCTTT
CASRDTGGNTEAFF
>TRBD1|-|TRBV2|TRBJ2-3
TGTGCCAGCAGGGACAGGGGATACACAGATACGCAGTATTTT
CASRDRGYTDTQYF
>-|-|TRBV6-5|TRBJ1-2
TGTGCCAGCGTTTCGGGGGACGCCGGCGGCTATGGCTACACCTTC
CASVSGDAGGYGYTF
>TRBD1|-|TRBV6-6|TRBJ1-3
TGTGCCAGCAGGGGACAGTCCTCTGGAAACACCATATATTTT
CASRGQSSGNTIYF
>TRBD2|once|TRBV24-1|TRBJ2-5
TGTGCCACCAGTGAGCCGGGACTAGCGGGGGGTGTCGGGCAAGAGACCCAGTACTTC
CATSEPGLAGGVGQETQYF
>-|-|TRBV19|TRBJ2-2
TGTGCCAGTACCCGAACAGAGAACTCTGGGGGGATTTTTTTT
CASTRTENSGGIFF
>TRBD2|-|TRBV7-2|TRBJ2-5
TGTGCCAGCTCCGCGGCTAGCGGGAAAGAGACCCAGTACTTC
CASSAASGKETQYF
>TRBD1|-|TRBV2|TRBJ1-5
TGTGCCAGCAGCCTGGGACAGCTGAATCAGCCCCAGCATTTT
CASSLGQLNQPQHF
>-|-|TRBV9|TRBJ2-3
TGTGCCAGCAGCAAGACGGGGAGCACAGATACGCAGTATTTT
CASSKTGSTDTQYF
>-|-|TRBV24-1|TRBJ2-3
TGTGCCACCAGTGATTACGGGGGGCCGGGGGATACGCAGTATTTT
CATSDYGGPGDTQYF
>TRBD1|-|TRBV18|TRBJ1-2
TGTGCCAGCTCACCAGGGACAGTTACCGTCGGCTACACCTTC
CASSPGTVTVGYTF
>TRBD1|few|TRBV5-1|TRBJ1-2
TGCGCCAGCAGCTCCGGGACAGGGGGCGGTGGCTACACCTTC
CASSSGTGGGGYTF
>TRBD1|-|TRBV28|TRBJ1-2
TGTGCCAGCAGTCTGGGACAGGCGCTCAACTATGGCTACACCTTC
CASSLGQALNYGYTF
>-|-|TRBV5-8|TRBJ1-1
TGTGCCAGCTCGCTGTCCCTATTCGGTACTGAAGCTTTCTTT
CASSLSLFGTEAFF
>TRBD1|-|TRBV5-1|TRBJ1-4
TGCGCCAGCAGCTTGGCCGGAACAGGGGAGAATGAAAAACTGTTTTTT
CASSLAGTGENEKLFF
>TRBD1|-|TRBV10-1|TRBJ2-7
TGCGCCAGCAGTGAACAGGGGCTCTCCTACGAGCAGTACTTC
CASSEQGLSYEQYF
>-|once|TRBV19|TRBJ1-1
TGTGCCAGTAGTATCCTGCCACGGAGTGAAGCTTTCTTT
CASSILPRSEAFF
>TRBD1|once|TRBV12-3/TRBV12-4|TRBJ1-2
TGTGCCAGCAGTCGGACAGGTATCGATGGCTACACCTTC
CASSRTGIDGYTF
>TRBD2|-|TRBV3-1/TRBV3-2|TRBJ2-7
TGTGCCAGCCAGCGAGCTAGCGGAGACGAGCAGTACTTC
CASQRASGDEQYF